This entry features one TCR beta chain sequence. The record originates from a study of cytotoxic CD8 clonotypes in ibrutinib-treated CLL. The assay was immunoSEQ multiplex PCR, and TCRdb's table has in-frame clones only and misses some. The data hold around 40,000 clones, with roughly 72% observed a single time. The sample here was PBMCs, taken at disease progression, from a patient treated with ibrutinib. This TCR came from a human donor with chronic lymphocytic leukemia.

The CDR3 reads CSAQGGGYGYTF. The CDR3, as DNA: TGCAGCGCACAGGGGGGAGGCTATGGCTACACCTTC. This chain joins TRBV29-1 and TRBJ1-2, with 8 bases that match TRBD1. Trimming took 7 bases from V and 4 from J; bases not matched to a gene: 5. The CDR3 sequence is 12 residues long. Germline V gene data show CDR1 as SQVTM and CDR2 as ANQGSEA.